The rows below give T cell receptor beta chains drawn from one sample of a study of blood T cell repertoires in COVID-19. Repertoires were generated with immunoSEQ multiplex PCR, while TCRdb's copy carries only in-frame clones and drops some. Here the sample spans about 200,000 clones, almost 85% being singletons. Sample: peripheral blood. The receptors originated from a woman aged 40 to 50 with acute or convalescent COVID-19. Both conserved end residues are part of each CDR3. D genes are given only for firm matches. Rows may omit the clone size; those that give it use once, few, many or a size class.

>TRBJ2-7|TRBD1|NA|TRBV6-5
CASSIGQGPTYEQYF
TGTGCCAGCAGTATAGGACAGGGCCCCACCTACGAGCAGTACTTC
>TRBJ1-1|TRBD1|NA|TRBV9
CASSRRGQGDTEAFF
TGTGCCAGCAGTAGACGGGGACAGGGGGACACTGAAGCTTTCTTT
>TRBJ1-5|TRBD1|NA|TRBV2
CASRDAELWTGGAGNQPQHF
TGTGCCAGCAGGGACGCCGAACTCTGGACAGGGGGCGCGGGGAATCAGCCCCAGCATTTT
>TRBJ2-3|NA|NA|TRBV10-2
CASSVQNTDTQYF
TGCGCCAGCAGTGTACAGAACACAGATACGCAGTATTTT
>TRBJ2-1|NA|NA|TRBV9
CASSVDAVTYNEQFF
TGTGCCAGCAGCGTAGATGCAGTTACCTACAATGAGCAGTTCTTC
>TRBJ2-7|NA|NA|TRBV12-5
CASGLPLSTVDSYEQYF
TGTGCTAGTGGTTTGCCCCTATCAACAGTTGATTCCTACGAGCAGTACTTC
>TRBJ2-1|TRBD2|NA|TRBV2
CASSESGEYNEQFF
TGTGCCAGCAGTGAAAGCGGGGAATACAATGAGCAGTTCTTC
>TRBJ2-7|TRBD2|NA|TRBV24-1
CASSGRLENEQYF
TGTGCCAGTAGCGGGAGACTGGAAAACGAGCAGTACTTC
>TRBJ2-7|NA|NA|TRBV19
CASHARDLRYEQYF
TGTGCCAGTCATGCGCGGGACCTCCGCTACGAGCAGTACTTC
>TRBJ1-1|NA|NA|TRBV7-9
CASSYTSGVNTEAFF
TGTGCCAGCAGCTACACCTCAGGGGTGAACACTGAAGCTTTCTTT
>TRBJ2-3|NA|NA|TRBV10-2
CASSEVGLSTDTQYF
TGCGCCAGCAGTGAAGTGGGACTTAGCACAGATACGCAGTATTTT
>TRBJ1-5|NA|NA|TRBV6-1
CASSEVQGNQPQHF
TGTGCCAGCAGTGAAGTACAGGGCAATCAGCCCCAGCATTTT
>TRBJ1-3|TRBD1|NA|TRBV6-5
CASSYSDRGNTIYF
TGTGCCAGCAGTTACTCAGACAGGGGGAACACCATATATTTT
>TRBJ1-3|NA|NA|TRBV4-2
CASSQDEGTGNTIYF
TGTGCCAGCAGCCAAGATGAGGGAACTGGAAACACCATATATTTT
>TRBJ1-2|NA|NA|TRBV5-1
CASSLGDRMVGYGYTF
TGCGCCAGCAGCTTGGGCGACAGAATGGTGGGGTATGGCTACACCTTC
>TRBJ2-2|NA|NA|TRBV19
CASSIMTNTGELFF
TGTGCCAGTAGTATAATGACAAACACCGGGGAGCTGTTTTTT
>TRBJ2-5|TRBD2|NA|TRBV20-1
CSASGGELETQYF
TGCAGTGCTAGTGGGGGGGAGCTAGAGACCCAGTACTTC
>TRBJ1-2|NA|NA|TRBV4-1
CASSQESGYGYTF
TGCGCCAGCAGCCAAGAGAGCGGGTACGGCTACACCTTC
>TRBJ2-1|TRBD2|NA|TRBV29-1
CSVLGLAGRYNEQFF
TGCAGCGTCCTCGGACTAGCGGGACGTTACAATGAGCAGTTCTTC
>TRBJ1-2|TRBD1|few|TRBV27
CASSLDRDRGGYTF
TGTGCCAGCAGTTTAGACCGGGACAGGGGTGGCTACACCTTC
>TRBJ1-6|NA|NA|TRBV7-9
CASGGVQPYNSPLHF
TGTGCCAGCGGGGGGGTTCAGCCCTATAATTCACCCCTCCACTTT
>TRBJ2-3|NA|NA|TRBV18
CASASVVADTQYF
TGTGCCAGCGCCTCGGTGGTGGCAGATACGCAGTATTTT
>TRBJ1-2|NA|NA|TRBV2
CASSVEPLFNYGYTF
TGTGCCAGCAGTGTTGAGCCGTTATTCAACTATGGCTACACCTTC
>TRBJ1-2|NA|NA|TRBV24-1
CATSVAGQGYTF
TGTGCCACCAGTGTGGCAGGGCAAGGCTACACCTTC
>TRBJ2-3|TRBD1|NA|TRBV5-1
CASSFGQGNGADTQYF
TGCGCCAGCAGCTTCGGACAGGGGAACGGGGCAGATACGCAGTATTTT
>TRBJ1-1|TRBD1|NA|TRBV19
CASSPGQGRSDTEAFF
TGTGCCAGTAGCCCCGGACAGGGAAGATCGGACACTGAAGCTTTCTTT
>TRBJ1-6|TRBD1|NA|TRBV7-2
CASSLVGQGGNSPLHF
TGTGCCAGCAGCCTGGTGGGACAGGGTGGCAATTCACCCCTCCACTTT
>TRBJ2-7|NA|NA|TRBV5-8
CASSLEADYEQYF
TGTGCCAGCAGCCTAGAGGCAGACTACGAGCAGTACTTC
>TRBJ2-1|TRBD2|NA|TRBV7-2
CASSFRPTSGNNEQFF
TGTGCCAGCAGCTTTCGCCCGACTAGCGGCAACAATGAGCAGTTCTTC
>TRBJ2-3|TRBD2|NA|TRBV11-2
CASSSTSGVSTDTQYF
TGTGCCAGCAGCTCGACTAGCGGGGTTAGCACAGATACGCAGTATTTT
>TRBJ1-5|NA|once|TRBV5-1
CASSLGGGLSNQPQHF
TGCGCCAGCAGCTTGGGGGGCGGCCTTAGCAATCAGCCCCAGCATTTT
>TRBJ2-1|NA|NA|TRBV7-9
CASSPGRLNLNNEQFF
TGTGCCAGCAGCCCTGGGCGCTTAAATTTAAACAATGAGCAGTTCTTC
>TRBJ1-2|NA|NA|TRBV5-1
CASSPNVVEGRLSYGYTF
TGCGCCAGCAGCCCGAATGTCGTGGAGGGACGCCTGAGCTATGGCTACACCTTC
>TRBJ1-1|NA|NA|TRBV6-1
CASSEALLRGTNTEAFF
TGTGCCAGCAGTGAAGCGCTTCTGAGAGGAACGAACACTGAAGCTTTCTTT
>TRBJ2-3|NA|NA|TRBV5-1
CASSLGRSGTRDTDTQYF
TGCGCCAGCAGCTTGGGTCGCTCCGGGACACGGGACACAGATACGCAGTATTTT
>TRBJ2-7|TRBD2|once|TRBV30
CAFSRGSGLTYEQYF
TGTGCCTTCTCCCGGGGTAGCGGGTTGACCTACGAGCAGTACTTC
>TRBJ2-3|TRBD2|NA|TRBV7-6
CASTPSGGAGDTQYF
TGTGCCAGCACTCCTAGCGGGGGGGCGGGAGATACGCAGTATTTT
>TRBJ2-7|NA|NA|TRBV5-6
CASSLRGFYEQYF
TGTGCCAGCAGCTTGAGGGGGTTCTACGAGCAGTACTTC
>TRBJ1-4|TRBD1|NA|TRBV10-2
CASSGGRGTNEKLFF
TGCGCCAGCAGTGGGGGCAGGGGGACTAATGAAAAACTGTTTTTT
>TRBJ2-7|NA|NA|TRBV6-5
CASSSLSPTTGEQYF
TGTGCCAGCAGTTCTTTGTCTCCAACCACGGGGGAGCAGTACTTC
>TRBJ2-7|TRBD2|NA|TRBV4-1
CASSQGTGGSYEQYF
TGCGCCAGCAGCCAAGGAACTGGCGGGAGCTACGAGCAGTACTTC
>TRBJ2-2|TRBD1|NA|TRBV5-1
CASSLSGGANTGELFF
TGCGCCAGCAGCTTGTCAGGGGGAGCGAACACCGGGGAGCTGTTTTTT
>TRBJ2-7|TRBD1|few|TRBV7-9
CASSLGGGAYEQYF
TGTGCCAGCAGCTTAGGAGGGGGCGCGTACGAGCAGTACTTC
>TRBJ2-5|TRBD2|NA|TRBV19
CASSIGKTGGIGETQYF
TGTGCCAGTAGTATAGGCAAAACGGGGGGGATAGGGGAGACCCAGTACTTC
>TRBJ2-1|TRBD2|NA|TRBV24-1
CATSDMGEGLGNEQFF
TGTGCCACCAGTGATATGGGGGAGGGCCTCGGGAATGAGCAGTTCTTC
>TRBJ2-3|TRBD2|NA|TRBV7-3
CASSSQAGTDTQYF
TGTGCCAGCAGCTCACAAGCGGGAACAGATACGCAGTATTTT
>TRBJ1-2|NA|few|TRBV3-1/TRBV3-2
CASSQGLQGEGYTF
TGTGCCAGCAGCCAAGGTCTACAGGGTGAGGGCTACACCTTC
>TRBJ1-1|NA|NA|TRBV4-3
CASSQVRNTEAFF
TGCGCCAGCAGCCAAGTTAGGAACACTGAAGCTTTCTTT
>TRBJ1-2|NA|NA|TRBV5-1
CASSWLTGPYTF
TGCGCCAGCAGCTGGCTTACAGGTCCGTACACCTTC
>TRBJ1-5|TRBD1|NA|TRBV19
CASKTADRGLNQPQHF
TGTGCCAGTAAAACCGCGGACAGGGGGCTCAATCAGCCCCAGCATTTT
>TRBJ1-5|TRBD1|NA|TRBV19
CASSRTGAQPQHF
TGTGCCAGTAGTCGAACAGGGGCTCAGCCCCAGCATTTT